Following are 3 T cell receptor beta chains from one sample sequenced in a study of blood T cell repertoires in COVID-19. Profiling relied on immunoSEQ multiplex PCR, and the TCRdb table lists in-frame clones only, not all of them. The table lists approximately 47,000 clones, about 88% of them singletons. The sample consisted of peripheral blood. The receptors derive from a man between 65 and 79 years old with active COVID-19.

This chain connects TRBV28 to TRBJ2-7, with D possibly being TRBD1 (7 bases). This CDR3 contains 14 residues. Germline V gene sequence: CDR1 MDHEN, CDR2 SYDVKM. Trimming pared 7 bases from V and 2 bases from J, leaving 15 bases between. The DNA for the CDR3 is TGTGCCAGCAACGGCGGGACAGCCACCTACGAGCAGTACTTC. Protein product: CASNGGTATYEQYF.

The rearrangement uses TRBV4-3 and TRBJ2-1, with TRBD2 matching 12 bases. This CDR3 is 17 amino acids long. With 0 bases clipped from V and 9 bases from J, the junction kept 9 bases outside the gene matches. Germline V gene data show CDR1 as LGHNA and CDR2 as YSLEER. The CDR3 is CASSQDVPSGRAGEQFF. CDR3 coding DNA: TGCGCCAGCAGCCAAGATGTCCCTAGCGGGAGGGCCGGTGAGCAGTTCTTC.

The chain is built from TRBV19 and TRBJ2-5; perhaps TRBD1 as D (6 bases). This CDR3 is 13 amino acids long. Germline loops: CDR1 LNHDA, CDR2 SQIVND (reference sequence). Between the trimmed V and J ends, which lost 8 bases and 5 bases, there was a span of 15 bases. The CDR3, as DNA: TGTGCCAGTGGCAGGGGACATGGGGAGACCCAGTACTTC. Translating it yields CASGRGHGETQYF. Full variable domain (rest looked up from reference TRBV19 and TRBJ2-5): DGGITQSPKYLFRKEGQNVTLSCEQNLNHDAMYWYRQDPGQGLRLIYYSQIVNDFQKGDIAEGYSVSREKKESFPLTVTSAQKNPTAFYLCASGRGHGETQYFGPGTRLLVL.